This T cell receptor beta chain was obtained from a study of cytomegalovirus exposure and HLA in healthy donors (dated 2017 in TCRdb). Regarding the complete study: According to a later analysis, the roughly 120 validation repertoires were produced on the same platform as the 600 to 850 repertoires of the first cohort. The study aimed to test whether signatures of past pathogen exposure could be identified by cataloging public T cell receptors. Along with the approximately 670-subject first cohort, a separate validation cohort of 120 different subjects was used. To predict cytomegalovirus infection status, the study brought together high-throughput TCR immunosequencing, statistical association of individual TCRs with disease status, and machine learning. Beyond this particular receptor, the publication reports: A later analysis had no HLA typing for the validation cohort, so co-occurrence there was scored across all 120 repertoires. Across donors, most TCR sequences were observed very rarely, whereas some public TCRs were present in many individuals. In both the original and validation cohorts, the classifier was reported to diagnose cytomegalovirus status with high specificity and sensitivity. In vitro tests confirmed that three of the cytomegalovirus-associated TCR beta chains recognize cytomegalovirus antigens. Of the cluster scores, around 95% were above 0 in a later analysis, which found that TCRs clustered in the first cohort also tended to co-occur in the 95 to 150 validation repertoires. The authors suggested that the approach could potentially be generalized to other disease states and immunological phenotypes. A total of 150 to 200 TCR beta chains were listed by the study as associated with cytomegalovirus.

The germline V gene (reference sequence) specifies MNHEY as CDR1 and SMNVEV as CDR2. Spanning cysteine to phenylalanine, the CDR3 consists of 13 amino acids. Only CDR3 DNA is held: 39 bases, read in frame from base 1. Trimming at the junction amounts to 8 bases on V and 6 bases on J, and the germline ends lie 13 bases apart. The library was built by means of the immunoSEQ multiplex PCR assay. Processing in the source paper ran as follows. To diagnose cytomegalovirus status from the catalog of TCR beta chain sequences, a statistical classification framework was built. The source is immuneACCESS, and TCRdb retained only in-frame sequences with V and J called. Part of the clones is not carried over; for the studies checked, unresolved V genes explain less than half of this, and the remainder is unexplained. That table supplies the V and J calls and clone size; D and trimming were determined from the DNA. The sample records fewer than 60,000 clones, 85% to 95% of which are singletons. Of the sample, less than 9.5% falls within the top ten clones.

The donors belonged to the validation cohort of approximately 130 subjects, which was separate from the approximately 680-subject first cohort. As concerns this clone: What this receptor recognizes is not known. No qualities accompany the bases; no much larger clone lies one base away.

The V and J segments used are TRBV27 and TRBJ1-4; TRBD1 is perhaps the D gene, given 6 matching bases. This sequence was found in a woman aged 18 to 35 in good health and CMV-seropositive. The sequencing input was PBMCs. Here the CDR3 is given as CASHGAGDEKLFF. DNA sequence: TGTGCCAGCCATGGGGCAGGGGATGAAAAACTGTTTTTT.